Listed below are T cell receptor beta chains from one sample, sequenced in a study of cytomegalovirus exposure and HLA in healthy donors. Libraries were prepared by immunoSEQ multiplex PCR; TCRdb keeps only in-frame clonotypes and omits some of them. The repertoire holds 95,000 to 150,000 clones, more than 70% seen once, with more than 0.2% in the top ten. Sequencing used PBMCs. The receptors were gathered from a man in his fifties or sixties in good health and CMV-seronegative. Each CDR3 is given with its conserved first and last residue. Fields, in order: J gene, clone size, D gene, V gene, CDR3 DNA, CDR3 protein. D genes are given only for firm matches. Some rows mark clone size as missing; the rest say once, few, many or name a class of expanded clone.

J gene: TRBJ2-7
clone size: NA
D gene: TRBD1
V gene: TRBV4-3
CDR3 DNA: TGCGCCAGCAGCCATGAACAGGGGAGCTCCTACGAGCAGTACTTC
CDR3 protein: CASSHEQGSSYEQYF

J gene: TRBJ2-5
clone size: NA
D gene: TRBD1
V gene: TRBV7-8
CDR3 DNA: TGTGCCAGCAGCTCGGACAGGGGGCATGAGACCCAGTACTTC
CDR3 protein: CASSSDRGHETQYF

J gene: TRBJ1-3
clone size: NA
D gene: NA
V gene: TRBV19
CDR3 DNA: TGTGCCAGTAGCAGGGCTGGAAACACCATATATTTT
CDR3 protein: CASSRAGNTIYF

J gene: TRBJ1-1
clone size: NA
D gene: NA
V gene: TRBV7-9
CDR3 DNA: TGTGCCAGCAGCTTCGTGGGGGGGGCAATTGAAGCTTTCTTT
CDR3 protein: CASSFVGGAIEAFF

J gene: TRBJ1-1
clone size: once
D gene: NA
V gene: TRBV6-1
CDR3 DNA: TGTGCCAGCAGTGAAAGGCCTGGCGGGGGGGTTAGAGCTTTCTTT
CDR3 protein: CASSERPGGGVRAFF

J gene: TRBJ2-7
clone size: NA
D gene: TRBD2
V gene: TRBV5-6
CDR3 DNA: TGTGCCGGCAGCTTCCCAATAGGACTAGCGCAGGACGAGCAGTACTTC
CDR3 protein: CAGSFPIGLAQDEQYF

J gene: TRBJ2-5
clone size: NA
D gene: TRBD2
V gene: TRBV6-5
CDR3 DNA: TGTGCCAGCAGTTTACTAGCGGGGGCCATCCAAGAGACCCAGTACTTC
CDR3 protein: CASSLLAGAIQETQYF

J gene: TRBJ1-4
clone size: NA
D gene: TRBD1
V gene: TRBV7-8
CDR3 DNA: TGTGCCAGCAGCCTTGGGCCGAGACAGGGACGAAATGAAAAACTGTTTTTT
CDR3 protein: CASSLGPRQGRNEKLFF

J gene: TRBJ2-5
clone size: NA
D gene: NA
V gene: TRBV29-1
CDR3 DNA: TGCAGCGTTGATGGGGGGAAAGAGACCCAGTACTTC
CDR3 protein: CSVDGGKETQYF

J gene: TRBJ2-7
clone size: NA
D gene: NA
V gene: TRBV19
CDR3 DNA: TGTGCCAGTAGTATAGAACAGGACTACGAGCAGTACTTC
CDR3 protein: CASSIEQDYEQYF

J gene: TRBJ2-1
clone size: NA
D gene: NA
V gene: TRBV2
CDR3 DNA: TGTGCCAACTGGGCAAGGGGCAATGAGCAGTTCTTC
CDR3 protein: CANWARGNEQFF

J gene: TRBJ2-3
clone size: NA
D gene: NA
V gene: TRBV11-3
CDR3 DNA: TGTGCCAGCAGCCACGAAGGGGATGCAGATACGCAGTATTTT
CDR3 protein: CASSHEGDADTQYF

J gene: TRBJ1-1
clone size: NA
D gene: NA
V gene: TRBV6-5
CDR3 DNA: TGTGCCAGCAGTTCTGGAGGGCGAAGAACTGAAGCTTTCTTT
CDR3 protein: CASSSGGRRTEAFF

J gene: TRBJ2-1
clone size: NA
D gene: TRBD2
V gene: TRBV29-1
CDR3 DNA: TGCAGCGTTGAGGAGGAGGGGCTAGCGGAGAAATACAATGAGCAGTTCTTC
CDR3 protein: CSVEEEGLAEKYNEQFF

J gene: TRBJ2-3
clone size: NA
D gene: TRBD2
V gene: TRBV27
CDR3 DNA: TGTGCCAGCAGTTTTGCGGTGGCTAGCGGGGGGTCCCACACAGATACGCAGTATTTT
CDR3 protein: CASSFAVASGGSHTDTQYF

J gene: TRBJ1-4
clone size: NA
D gene: TRBD1
V gene: TRBV29-1
CDR3 DNA: TGCAGCGTTGTGGGGGGTTCCAGGGGGTATGAAAAACTGTTTTTT
CDR3 protein: CSVVGGSRGYEKLFF